What follows is one T cell receptor beta chain and its context. Trimming removed 1 base at V and 4 bases at J, with 16 bases between. The CDR3 covers 16 residues. The germline V gene encodes CDR1 KGHSH and CDR2 LQKENI. The sample is drawn from a study of blood T cell repertoires in COVID-19. Per the study methods: Cell counts per sample came from amplifying reference gene primers. Using immunoSEQ multiplex PCR, the repertoire was profiled, and TCRdb retains in-frame clones only, with some absent. D and trimming come from the DNA, and the V and J calls and clone size come from that table. The table shows 150,000 to 200,000 clones, with almost 80% occurring only once.

This receptor was identified in a woman aged 70 to 79 with acute or convalescent COVID-19. The V call is TRBV18, the J call TRBJ1-2; D remains unclear. Sequences were obtained from peripheral blood. The CDR3 sequence is CASSPQNSVTAYGYTF. The CDR3 nucleotides read TGTGCCAGCTCACCACAAAATTCGGTCACCGCCTATGGCTACACCTTC.